These 2 T cell receptor beta chains were sequenced from one sample in a study of T cells in Graves' hyperthyroidism and ophthalmopathy. From RNA transcripts, TCR beta CDR3 regions were amplified. Initially, a first-round RT-PCR of the TCR CDR3 employed the HTBI primer set. TCRdb itself ran the multiplex PCR reads through MiXCR, one entry per CDR3 protein. Seen here are about 200,000 distinct CDR3 sequences, about a sixth observed once, and the top ten hold 40% to 65%. The sample consisted of blood. The receptor set was obtained from a woman between 45 and 65 years old with Graves' hyperthyroidism.

There are many counts of this clonotype. The J gene is TRBJ2-5, the V gene TRBV11-2, with D tentatively TRBD2 (7 bases). Trimming shortened V by 0 bases and J by 5 bases, and 10 bases separated the two germline ends. Germline lookup yields CDR1 SGHAT and CDR2 FQNNGV. CDR3 length equals 14 residues. CDR3 region: CASSLDRGGETQYF. CDR3 bases: TGTGCCAGCAGCTTAGACAGGGGAGGGGAGACCCAGTACTTC. The full variable domain, its missing parts supplied by reference TRBV11-2 and TRBJ2-5, is EAGVAQSPRYKIIEKRQSVAFWCNPISGHATLYWYQQILGQGPKLLIQFQNNGVVDDSQLPKDRFSAERLKGVDSTLKIQPAKLEDSAVYLCASSLDRGGETQYFGPGTRLLVL.

This clonotype was seen repeatedly, ten times or more. This chain uses TRBV30 with TRBJ2-1; no reliable D call. CDR1 and CDR2 (germline): GTSNPN, SVGIG (reference sequence). The germline V and J ends were trimmed by 5 bases and 3 bases, with 14 bases remaining between them. The CDR3 length is 14 residues. The CDR3 reads CAWHQESYYNEQFF. The CDR3 nucleotides are TGTGCCTGGCACCAGGAATCTTACTACAATGAGCAGTTCTTC.